The text below deals with one TCR beta chain. Its antigen is unknown. Per-nucleotide qualities are absent, and no much larger clonotype sits a single base away. The CDR3 sequence holds 21 residues, the cysteine and phenylalanine included. The only DNA kept is the CDR3, 63 bases in frame from the first base. Here V drops 6 bases and J drops 0 bases, and the junction holds 23 bases not matched to any gene. Reading the germline V gene gives CDR1 SGHRS and CDR2 YFSETQ. The source of the sample is a study of T cell repertoires in cytomegalovirus infection (dated 2019 in TCRdb). Looking at the study overall: Donor HLA type was relevant to the analysis, as public TCR beta signatures indicated carriage of CMV infection together with the matching HLA type.

The sequencing machine was an Illumina HiSeq 1500. TCRdb reran the public reads through fastp at Q25 and MiXCR, keeping productive beta chains. Each record represents a unique CDR3 protein, reported with the most common genes and DNA among its rows. The sample data list some 700,000 distinct CDR3 sequences, and 35% to 45% of these were observed just once. In total, the top ten clones hold under 3% of the sample. The full study reports these points: Cumulative frequency of public TCR beta family members discriminated carriers of CMV infection plus the relevant HLA type in this cohort and an independent 352-donor cohort. The ex vivo response was dominated by HLA-C-restricted CMV-specific TCR beta clonotypes, which also provided the single most frequent clonotype in two of eight donors.

Sequencing was performed on PBMCs. This TCR came from a human donor in good health (CMV status not recorded). Some clones in this sample may be carry-over from other donors' samples. The chain links TRBV5-1 with TRBJ1-1; TRBD1 agrees with 10 junctional bases. CDR3 sequence: CASNPNPSRSTGGKMNTEAFF. The nucleotides are TGCGCCAGCAATCCTAACCCCTCGCGATCGACAGGGGGCAAGATGAACACTGAAGCTTTCTTT.